The 21 T cell receptor beta chains listed next were all sequenced from one sample in a study of PD-L1 blockade in urothelial cancer. Sequenced by immunoSEQ multiplex PCR; TCRdb stores in-frame clones only, minus some. This sample has approximately 47,000 clones; approximately 81% occur once, and the top ten carry over 8.5%. The sample's time point: peripheral blood 6 weeks after treatment start. The material sequenced was PBMCs, taken around atezolizumab (anti-PD-L1) treatment. The receptors were gathered from a man between 65 and 80 years old with urothelial cancer.

CDR3 amino acids: CASSLDRGQDTEAFF. The CDR3, as DNA: TGCGCCAGCAGCTTAGACAGGGGGCAGGACACTGAAGCTTTCTTT. The rearrangement uses TRBV4-1 and TRBJ1-1; 10 bases are a match to TRBD1. Germline CDR1 and CDR2: MGHRA and YSYEKL. This CDR3 contains 15 residues. Trimming cost V 5 bases and J 3 bases; bases outside gene matches: 6.

The chain links TRBV30 to TRBJ1-2; TRBD1 matches 7 bases. CDR1 and CDR2 from the germline V gene are GTSNPN and SVGIG (reference sequence). The J segment lost 4 bases and the V segment lost 2 bases, leaving 7 bases of the junction unmatched. The length of the CDR3 is 14 residues. For the CDR3, the DNA is TGTGCCTGGAGTAGACAGGGAAATCCCTATGGCTACACCTTC. It is translated as CAWSRQGNPYGYTF.

This chain links TRBV11-2 with TRBJ2-7, with TRBD2 matching 9 bases. CDR1 and CDR2 from the germline V gene are SGHAT and FQNNGV. The junction had 10 bases not matched to a gene; V was cut back by 0 bases and J by 4 bases. The CDR3 extends over 17 amino acids. CDR3 coding DNA: TGTGCCAGCAGCTTAGATGGCGGGGGGGCCTCGTCTTACGAGCAGTACTTC. Protein product: CASSLDGGGASSYEQYF. Combining the CDR3 with reference TRBV11-2 and TRBJ2-7 gives the whole variable domain EAGVAQSPRYKIIEKRQSVAFWCNPISGHATLYWYQQILGQGPKLLIQFQNNGVVDDSQLPKDRFSAERLKGVDSTLKIQPAKLEDSAVYLCASSLDGGGASSYEQYFGPGTRLTVT.

The chain employs TRBV29-1 and TRBJ1-2; the match to TRBD1 covers 7 bases. The junction had 8 bases not matched to a gene; V was cut back by 5 bases and J by 8 bases. Per germline, CDR1 SQVTM and CDR2 ANQGSEA. The CDR3 extends over 12 amino acids. The CDR3 protein is CSVSETGQGYTF. DNA of the CDR3: TGCAGCGTTTCGGAGACAGGGCAAGGCTACACCTTC.

V gene TRBV5-1 combines with J gene TRBJ2-7; D is perhaps TRBD1 (6 bases). In germline, CDR1 is SGHRS, CDR2 YFSETQ. Trimming cost V 2 bases and J 3 bases, with 15 bases left between them. The CDR3 spans 15 residues. The CDR3 spells CASSFLALQGYEQYF. The DNA for the CDR3 is TGCGCCAGCAGCTTCCTCGCCCTACAGGGCTACGAGCAGTACTTC.

Only one count was recorded for this clone. This chain links TRBV5-1 with TRBJ2-5, with D possibly TRBD1 on 5 matching bases. Germline CDR1 reads SGHRS; CDR2 reads YFSETQ. This CDR3 is 14 amino acids long. Trimming stripped 0 bases from V and 3 bases from J, with 9 bases between. The CDR3 DNA is TGCGCCAGCAGCTTGGGACAGATGGAAGAGACCCAGTACTTC. It encodes CASSLGQMEETQYF.

A single count supports this clone. This chain joins TRBV5-1 and TRBJ1-1; D gene unclear. The CDR3 is made up of 13 amino acids. V was clipped by 3 bases and J by 1 base, with 7 bases between them. Germline V gene data show CDR1 as SGHRS and CDR2 as YFSETQ. In DNA form, the CDR3 reads TGCGCCAGCAGCTACGACTCGAACACTGAAGCTTTCTTT. It specifies CASSYDSNTEAFF.

This chain connects TRBV19 to TRBJ1-1; 9 positions match TRBD1. The CDR3 runs 14 residues. V was pared by 9 bases and J by 1 base, with 6 bases of the junction left unmatched. Germline V gives CDR1 LNHDA, CDR2 SQIVND (reference sequence). The CDR3 nucleotides read TGTGCCAGCGACAGGGGGGAGCCGAACACTGAAGCTTTCTTT. Its protein is CASDRGEPNTEAFF.

The rearrangement joins TRBV11-2 to TRBJ2-5; D is uncertain. Germline V CDR1 and CDR2: SGHAT, FQNNGV. CDR3 length: 12 residues. V was cut by 0 bases and J by 5 bases, with 4 bases left in between. CDR3 nucleotides: TGTGCCAGCAGCTTAGATCGGGAGACCCAGTACTTC. Its translation: CASSLDRETQYF.

J is TRBJ2-3 and V is TRBV5-1, with D unclear. The CDR3 is made up of 14 amino acids. In germline, CDR1 is SGHRS, CDR2 YFSETQ. V lost 4 bases and J 1 base, leaving 10 bases between the germline ends. CDR3 in DNA: TGCGCCAGCAGCATACAAGTCCGCACAGATACGCAGTATTTT. This sequence encodes CASSIQVRTDTQYF. Full variable domain (missing parts from reference TRBV5-1 and TRBJ2-3): KAGVTQTPRYLIKTRGQQVTLSCSPISGHRSVSWYQQTPGQGLQFLFEYFSETQRNKGNFPGRFSGRQFSNSRSEMNVSTLELGDSALYLCASSIQVRTDTQYFGPGTRLTVL.

This clone was recorded only once. V gene TRBV19 combines with J gene TRBJ1-3, with a tentative D call TRBD1 (5 bases). The length of the CDR3 is 14 residues. V was shortened by 6 bases and J by 7 bases, with 16 bases between the two germline ends. Germline V lookup: CDR1 LNHDA, CDR2 SQIVND (reference sequence). The CDR3 DNA sequence: TGTGCCAGTAGCCCGTTCGACAGCATGAACACCATATATTTT. This gives the protein CASSPFDSMNTIYF.

V gene TRBV28 combines with J gene TRBJ1-2, with D perhaps TRBD1 (6 bases). CDR1 is MDHEN and CDR2 is SYDVKM in the germline V gene. The length of the CDR3 is 13 residues. Trimming left V 5 bases short and J 8 bases short, with 15 bases between. The CDR3 spells CASSPRTEQGYTF. In DNA, the CDR3 is TGTGCCAGCAGTCCCCGGACAGAGCAGGGCTACACCTTC.

The rearrangement links TRBV20-1 to TRBJ2-7; TRBD2 aligns across 7 bases. Germline loops: CDR1 DFQATT, CDR2 SNEGSKA (reference sequence). The CDR3 consists of 11 residues. The V and J ends lost 8 bases and 5 bases, in that order; junction bases with no gene match: 6. As DNA, the CDR3 is TGCAGTTCCCGAGCGGGAAACGAGCAGTACTTC. Residues: CSSRAGNEQYF.

The V call is TRBV28, the J call TRBJ2-3; TRBD2 matches 9 bases. The CDR3 is 16 residues long. V was pared by 7 bases and J by 0 bases, with 8 bases of the junction left unmatched. Germline V lookup: CDR1 MDHEN, CDR2 SYDVKM. CDR3 nucleotides: TGTGCCAGCAAAGTTTCTAGCGGGGATAGCACAGATACGCAGTATTTT. It specifies CASKVSSGDSTDTQYF.

In DNA form, the CDR3 reads TGTGCCAGCAGTCCCAGGGCGCTTACTGAAGCTTTCTTT. This sequence encodes CASSPRALTEAFF. The chain combines TRBV6-6 with TRBJ1-1, with D perhaps matching TRBD1 (5 bases). There are 13 residues in the CDR3. V was pared by 5 bases and J by 5 bases, with 12 bases between. CDR1 is MNHNY, CDR2 SVGAGI, per germline (reference sequence).

This clone turned up a few times. The chain uses TRBV25-1 and TRBJ2-7, with 13 bases that match TRBD2. The CDR3 is 14 amino acids. The V gene end was trimmed by 8 bases and the J gene end by 2 bases; junction bases not matched to a gene: 3. Germline loops: CDR1 MGHDK, CDR2 SYGVNS. Here the CDR3 reads CASAGTSGTYEQYF. The CDR3, as DNA: TGTGCCAGCGCCGGGACTAGCGGGACCTACGAGCAGTACTTC.

This chain connects TRBV18 to TRBJ2-3; no firm D call. CDR3 length: 14 residues. From germline, CDR1 is KGHSH and CDR2 LQKENI. Between the trimmed V and J ends, which lost 2 bases and 1 base, there was a span of 7 bases. The CDR3 DNA reads TGTGCCAGCTCACCAGGGCTCGGCACAGATACGCAGTATTTT. Protein: CASSPGLGTDTQYF. Together with reference TRBV18 and TRBJ2-3, the CDR3 gives the full variable domain: NAGVMQNPRHLVRRRGQEARLRCSPMKGHSHVYWYRQLPEEGLKFMVYLQKENIIDESGMPKERFSAEFPKEGPSILRIQQVVRGDSAAYFCASSPGLGTDTQYFGPGTRLTVL.

The sample holds a few counts of this clone. The CDR3 DNA reads TGTGCCAGCAGCTTGGCGGGGGGACCCGATGGCTACACCTTC. This encodes CASSLAGGPDGYTF. This rearrangement joins TRBV5-4 to TRBJ1-2, with D possibly matching TRBD1 (5 bases). Germline V CDR1 and CDR2: SGHNT, YYREEE (reference sequence). This CDR3 region has 14 residues. Trimming removed 0 bases from V and 6 bases from J, with 12 bases in between.

The V and J genes are TRBV2 and TRBJ1-1; 7 bases fit TRBD1. Germline V lookup: CDR1 SNHLY, CDR2 FYNNEI. The CDR3 is made up of 13 amino acids. The trim removed 6 bases at V and 4 bases at J, leaving 5 bases unmatched. The CDR3 loop reads CASRSQGPTEAFF. CDR3 nucleotides: TGTGCCAGCAGGTCACAGGGGCCCACTGAAGCTTTCTTT.

J is TRBJ2-5 and V is TRBV5-1; 12 bases agree with TRBD2. From germline, CDR1 is SGHRS and CDR2 YFSETQ. The CDR3 is 19 amino acids. Losses at the gene ends were 2 bases for V and 3 bases for J; bases not matched to a gene: 14. DNA of the CDR3: TGCGCCAGCAGCTTAAGGCCTAGCGGGAGGGCCGGGGACGAAGAGACCCAGTACTTC. This codes for CASSLRPSGRAGDEETQYF.

The J gene is TRBJ1-1, the V gene TRBV19; D is ambiguous. Trimming took off 6 bases at V and 2 bases at J, with 19 bases between the two ends. CDR1 and CDR2 from the germline V gene are LNHDA and SQIVND (reference sequence). The CDR3 spans 16 residues. The CDR3 protein is CASRTRTHLVNTEAFF. CDR3 coding DNA: TGTGCCAGTAGGACCAGGACTCACCTAGTAAACACTGAAGCTTTCTTT.